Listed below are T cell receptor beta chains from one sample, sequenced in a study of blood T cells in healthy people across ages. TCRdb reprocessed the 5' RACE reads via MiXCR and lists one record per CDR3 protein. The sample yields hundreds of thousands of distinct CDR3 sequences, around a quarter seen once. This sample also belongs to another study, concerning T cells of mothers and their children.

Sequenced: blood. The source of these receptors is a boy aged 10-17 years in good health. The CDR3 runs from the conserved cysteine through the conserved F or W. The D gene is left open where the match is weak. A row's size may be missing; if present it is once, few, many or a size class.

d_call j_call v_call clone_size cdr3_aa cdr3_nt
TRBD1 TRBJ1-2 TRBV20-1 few CSAREGTALNYGYTF TGTAGTGCTAGAGAGGGGACAGCCCTTAACTATGGCTACACCTTC
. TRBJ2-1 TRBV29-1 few CSVVFDEQFF TGCAGCGTTGTTTTCGATGAGCAGTTCTTC
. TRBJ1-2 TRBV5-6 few CASRRRWLSVYTF TGTGCCAGCAGACGACGCTGGCTGAGTGTCTACACCTTC
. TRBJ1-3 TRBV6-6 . CASKGVLGNTIYF TGTGCCAGCAAGGGAGTCCTAGGAAACACCATATATTTT
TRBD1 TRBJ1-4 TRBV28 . CASSLGQVPRNEKLFF TGTGCCAGCAGCCTTGGACAGGTCCCAAGGAATGAAAAACTGTTTTTT
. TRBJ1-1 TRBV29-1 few CSVLGGTATLNTEAFF TGCAGCGTTCTAGGGGGTACAGCGACTCTGAACACTGAAGCTTTCTTT
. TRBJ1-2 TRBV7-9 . CASSLADLGYGYTF TGTGCCAGCAGCTTAGCGGACCTGGGCTATGGCTACACCTTC
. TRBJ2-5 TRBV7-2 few CASSLGQTKTQYF TGTGCCAGCAGCTTAGGACAGACGAAGACCCAGTACTTC
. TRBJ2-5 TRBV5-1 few CASSLGLDLQGTQYF TGCGCCAGCAGCTTGGGACTGGACCTACAAGGGACCCAGTACTTC
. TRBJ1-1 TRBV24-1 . CATSGPGDTEAFF TGTGCCACCAGTGGACCGGGAGACACTGAAGCTTTCTTT
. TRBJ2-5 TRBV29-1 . CSAPFGSETQYF TGCAGCGCCCCGTTTGGGTCTGAGACCCAGTACTTC
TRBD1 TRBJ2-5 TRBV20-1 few CSAREAGGETQYF TGCAGTGCTAGAGAAGCAGGGGGAGAGACCCAGTACTTC
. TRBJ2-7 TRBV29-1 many CSVVFGTYEQYF TGCAGCGTTGTCTTCGGGACCTACGAGCAGTACTTC
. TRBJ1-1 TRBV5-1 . CASSLSTGVGAEAFF TGCGCCAGCAGCTTGTCGACTGGGGTGGGGGCTGAAGCTTTCTTT
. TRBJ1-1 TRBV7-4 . CASRPLQGMNTEAFF TGTGCCAGCAGACCCCTTCAGGGGATGAACACTGAAGCTTTCTTT
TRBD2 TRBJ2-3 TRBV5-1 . CASSLTGGPFDTQYF TGCGCCAGCAGCTTGACGGGGGGGCCTTTTGATACGCAGTATTTT
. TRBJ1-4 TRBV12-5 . CASGLLGGPNEKLFF TGTGCTAGTGGTTTATTGGGAGGTCCAAATGAAAAACTGTTTTTT
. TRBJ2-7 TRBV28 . CASTLQGYGSDEQYF TGTGCCAGCACTCTTCAGGGGTATGGATCCGACGAGCAGTACTTC
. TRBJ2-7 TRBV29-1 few CSDTCYEQYF TGCAGCGACACTTGCTACGAGCAGTACTTC
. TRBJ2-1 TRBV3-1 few CASSEDGPSSYNEQFF TGTGCCAGCAGCGAGGACGGGCCGAGCTCCTACAATGAGCAGTTCTTC
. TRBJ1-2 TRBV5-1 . CASSDPEGGAGCTF TGCGCCAGCAGCGACCCGGAGGGGGGCGCGGGCTGCACCTTC
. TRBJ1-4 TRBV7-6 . CASTLGIATNEKLFF TGTGCCAGCACCCTAGGCATAGCAACTAATGAAAAACTGTTTTTT
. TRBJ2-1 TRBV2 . CASSERGEYEQFF TGTGCCAGCAGTGAGAGGGGGGAGTATGAGCAGTTCTTC
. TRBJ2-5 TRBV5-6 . CASSLRTVETQYF TGTGCCAGCAGCCTCCGGACGGTAGAGACCCAGTACTTC
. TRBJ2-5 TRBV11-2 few CASSPMTRQETQYF TGTGCCAGCAGCCCAATGACCCGACAGGAGACCCAGTACTTC
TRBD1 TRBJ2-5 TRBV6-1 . CASNQGALGLGETQYF TGTGCCAGCAATCAGGGGGCTTTGGGTCTAGGTGAGACCCAGTACTTC
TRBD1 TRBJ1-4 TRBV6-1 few CASRRTGVIGLGEKLFF TGTGCCAGCAGAAGAACAGGGGTAATTGGGTTGGGTGAAAAACTGTTTTTT
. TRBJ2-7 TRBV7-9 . CASSSQGHLYEQYF TGTGCCAGCAGCTCTCAGGGACACCTCTACGAGCAGTACTTC
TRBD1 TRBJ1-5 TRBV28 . CASSWTGGFQPQHF TGTGCCAGCAGTTGGACAGGGGGCTTTCAGCCCCAGCATTTT